This T cell receptor beta chain originates from a study of cytomegalovirus exposure and HLA in healthy donors (dated by TCRdb to the late 2010s). Describing the broader study: An earlier analysis of more than 550 of the donors reported approximately 260 Gb of sequence data and 95 million to 140 million unique TCR beta sequences obtained from about 179 million T cells. An early release that covered approximately 600 HLA-typed donors contained 250 to 350 gigabases of sequencing data and about 93 million unique TCR sequences. The genetic ancestry cluster associated with self-reported Caucasian donors included 70% to 85% of the 300 to 450 genotyped donors. The aim of the study was to test whether cataloging public T cell receptors could identify signatures of past pathogen exposure. The study profiled the T cell repertoires of hundreds of subjects by immunosequencing and related them to cytomegalovirus serostatus. Besides the first cohort of roughly 660 subjects, a separate validation cohort made up of roughly 130 different subjects was used. The study combined high-throughput TCR immunosequencing, statistical association of individual TCRs with disease status, and machine learning to predict cytomegalovirus infection status. To study patterns of TCR occurrence, a later analysis re-analyzed previously published TCR beta repertoires from 550 to 800 donors and added high-resolution HLA genotyping. In the later analysis, no new phenotypic data were used to find candidate immune exposures; instead, reliance was placed on TCR beta sequences and their occurrence across donors. To decide whether each TCR beta V gene segment behaved as functional or pseudogenic, an earlier analysis of 587 of the donors relied on high-throughput TCR beta sequencing. Donor age, sex, ethnicity and CMV serostatus were compiled alongside the repertoire data. In a later genetic analysis, genome-wide SNP genotypes for about three fifths of the roughly 670 donors were used, and that subset was treated as a discovery cohort. Every repertoire in the discovery cohort had been generated on one and the same sequencing platform. Both class I and class II loci were covered by HLA typing, at four-digit resolution. The number of donors typed differed by locus, with 629-630 for A, B, C, DRB1 and DQB1, around 500 for DQA1, 606 for DPA1, and under 490 for DPB1. Several DR-DQ haplotypes were handled as single units for association and clustering because linkage in the cohort was strong. Among about 390 genotyped donors of the cohort, an average of approximately 240,000 unique TCR beta nucleotide sequences were sequenced per donor, 15% to 20% of them non-productive.

The research as a whole found: Roughly 17 rarely observed V segments, including chromosome 9 orphons, were excluded from the earlier analysis of approximately 500 of the donors because counts were too low. A further reported finding was that TCR beta sequences accurately predicted the HLA-A and HLA-B alleles for most subjects in the first cohort. Linkage disequilibrium might explain the correlated functional status among segregating V segments, but an unknown experimental factor could not be excluded. Most TCR sequences were seen in very few donors, while some public TCRs were found in many individuals. According to a later analysis, TCR association rates differed among HLA loci, with DRB1 alleles showing the most associated TCRs and HLA-C alleles showing the fewest. In this cohort, only TCR beta chains were sequenced, and detectable features were limited by the absence of alpha or paired-chain data. Immune exposure information for the cohort was limited to CMV serostatus. A later analysis found that HLA-associated TCR beta chains were more clonally expanded and had lower generation probabilities than equally common non-associated chains. The study gave a list of about 150 TCR beta chains associated with cytomegalovirus. In a later analysis, several top co-occurrence clusters were reported to appear linked to parvovirus B19, influenza, CMV and Epstein-Barr virus. Some IMGT-functional V segments, including TRBV6-2 and TRBV6-3, could not be told apart with the 87-base-pair reads, so those segments were excluded. A few of the identified cytomegalovirus-associated TCR beta chains were confirmed in vitro to be specific for cytomegalovirus antigens. The classifier was reported to diagnose cytomegalovirus status with high specificity and sensitivity in both the original and validation cohorts. Because HLA typing was missing for some donors at each locus, association tests included only the typed subset. The authors suggested that the approach could potentially be generalized to other disease states and immunological phenotypes. A cluster of highly shared sequence variants was judged likely to be a technical artifact of the sequencing pipeline. Roughly uniform sequencing depth across donors was assumed in presence/absence analyses, although this assumption may not hold. Specific HLA alleles were associated with roughly 17,000 TCR beta sequences at a false discovery rate of 0.05 in a later analysis. When HLA alleles, especially DR and DQ, strongly co-occurred, TCR associations were difficult to assign to individual alleles. In a later genetic analysis, fewer N-insertions in productive TCRs were reported among donors in an Asian-associated ancestry cluster than the roughly 640-donor mean. In an earlier analysis of around 500 of the donors, most TCR beta V segments appeared in productive rearrangements about 90% or about 30% of the time, broadly matching IMGT annotations. V-gene and J-gene trimming of TCR beta chains was associated with a missense DCLRE1C variant in a later genetic analysis, and the association was replicated in an independent cohort. In a later analysis, most CMV-associated TCR beta chains were found to appear HLA-restricted, with HLA associations seemingly driven largely by CMV exposure.

Receptor amplification or capture employed the immunoSEQ multiplex PCR assay. A mixture of 60 forward primers for TCR Vbeta segments and 13 reverse primers for TCR Jbeta segments was used in the multiplex PCR. The CDR3 region of rearranged TCR beta genes was amplified from genomic DNA by a multiplex PCR assay. The Illumina HiSeq System was used to sequence the amplified TCR beta libraries as 87-base-pair reads. Per the source publication's procedure: A later analysis tallied 75 million to 85 million unique TCR beta chains across the 600 to 700 repertoires, and approximately 12 million of those chains were shared by two or more donors. Raw reads were error-corrected and collapsed into unique sequences by a nearest-neighbor algorithm in which closely related sequences were merged to remove PCR and sequencing errors. Alignment of CDR3 sequences to IMGT reference sequences was used to assign V, D and J gene segments. For a sequence to be retained, at least a six-nucleotide match to both a V gene segment and a J gene segment was required. Rearrangements were classified as productive when the CDR3 lacked stop codons and remained in frame with V and J, and all other rearrangements were classified as non-productive. CDR3 was defined according to IMGT convention as the region running from the second conserved V-encoded cysteine to the conserved J-encoded phenylalanine. The earlier analysis of about 590 of the donors excluded sequences that lacked an unambiguous match to a single V gene segment. An earlier analysis of about 600 of the donors called V segments functional above 56.7% productive rearrangements and segregating when the between-donor standard deviation exceeded 5%. A statistical classification framework was developed to diagnose cytomegalovirus status using the catalog of TCR beta chain sequences. A later analysis assigned V and J genes by comparing TCR nucleotide sequences with IMGT/GENE-DB human TR gene sequences. A later analysis assigned CDR3 sequences and most-parsimonious VDJ recombination scenarios with the TCRdist pipeline. In a later analysis, each TCR beta chain was defined by its CDR3 amino acid sequence together with its V-gene family, and reads without a unique V-gene family were excluded. As a way to deal with suspected cross-contamination and a sequencing artifact, a later analysis dropped 592 nucleotide sequences that were highly shared and had low generation probability. In a later analysis, a clonal expansion index for each public chain was calculated from normalized within-repertoire ranks of inferred template counts. In a later analysis, generation probabilities were computed using a VDJ recombination model fitted to out-of-frame rearrangements, and the results were checked against IGoR. A later analysis scored TCR-TCR, TCR-HLA and TCR-CMV co-occurrence with hypergeometric tests, applying a repertoire-size bias correction to TCR pairs. In a later analysis, false discovery rates were estimated by permuting HLA or CMV assignments 20 times. In a later analysis, co-occurring TCRs were grouped using DBSCAN, and TCRdist sequence similarity was added for clustering within HLA-allele-positive subsets. Repertoires with fewer than 30,000 or more than 120,000 public chains were left out of co-occurrence clustering, as were five repertoires with anomalous nucleotide sharing. TCRdb's version of the immuneACCESS table is confined to in-frame rearrangements and falls short of the full clone set. An unresolved V gene accounts for under half of the shortfall where checked; the remainder is of unknown origin. V and J calls and clone size are given by that table; D and trimming were obtained from the DNA. Recorded for this sample are under 150,000 clones; approximately 83% of them occurred a single time. The ten largest clones capture over 2.5% of the sample.

Details on this clone: Its antigen specificity is not known. Base qualities were left out, and no much larger clone turns up one base away.

The cohort was made up of approximately 670 healthy bone marrow donors. All cohort members were sampled while nominally healthy, although unrecorded immune exposures were likely present. The donor tested CMV seronegative, placing the donor among the 350 to 400 seronegative members of the cohort. A peripheral blood sample was collected from each donor, and TCR beta sequencing was performed on peripheral blood mononuclear cells. Genomic DNA was extracted from the blood cell samples with the Qiagen DNeasy Blood Extraction Kit. From the cysteine up to the phenylalanine, the CDR3 has a length of 11 residues. Only the CDR3 part of the read is kept: 33 bases, read in frame from the first base. The germline V gene sets CDR1 to SQVTM and CDR2 to ANQGSEA. The junction shows trimming of 7 bases on V and 5 bases on J, plus 11 bases between the germline ends.

The sample was PBMCs. The origin of this receptor is a male donor in good health and CMV-seronegative. The V and J segments used are TRBV29-1 and TRBJ1-1; the D gene is perhaps TRBD1, from 5 matching bases. The CDR3 reads CSAGEDTEAFF. The nucleotides read TGCAGCGCGGGGGAAGATACTGAAGCTTTCTTT.